The rows below give T cell receptor beta chains drawn from one sample of a study of shared T cell receptors in the human thymus. Profiling relied on immunoSEQ multiplex PCR, and the TCRdb table lists in-frame clones only, not all of them. The data hold 500,000 to 750,000 clones, with more than 75% observed a single time. These data are also associated with another study on human thymus T cells.

Sequencing used thymocytes. These receptors all come from a boy in the first two years of life with a congenital heart defect. Each CDR3 is given with its conserved first and last residue. D genes are given only for firm matches. A clone size is listed for some rows: how often the clone was seen (once, few, many), or a class if it is expanded.

CDR3 DNA	CDR3 protein	J gene	V gene	clone size	D gene
TGCGCCAGCAGCCAAGCCGAGAGCTATGGCTACACCTTC	CASSQAESYGYTF	TRBJ1-2	TRBV4-1	.	.
TGTGCCAGCAGCGGCCGGGGGACTTGGAACGAGCAGTACTTC	CASSGRGTWNEQYF	TRBJ2-7	TRBV14	.	.
TGCGCCAGCAGGGCCACGGACAGGGTTTCTACCGGGGAGCTGTTTTTT	CASRATDRVSTGELFF	TRBJ2-2	TRBV4-3	.	TRBD1
TGCGCCAGCAGCTTCGGTACCCCAATCTCCTACGAGCAGTACTTC	CASSFGTPISYEQYF	TRBJ2-7	TRBV5-1	.	.
TGTGCCAGTAACATGAAAGCGGGAGTGACCAATGAGCAGTTCTTC	CASNMKAGVTNEQFF	TRBJ2-1	TRBV19	.	TRBD2
TGCGCCAGCAGCCCAAAACAGGGGGGACGCAGGGAGACCCAGTACTTC	CASSPKQGGRRETQYF	TRBJ2-5	TRBV5-1	.	TRBD1
TGTGCCAGCGTCAGACAGCGATCGAACACTGAAGCTTTCTTT	CASVRQRSNTEAFF	TRBJ1-1	TRBV6-1	.	.
TGTGCCAGCAGCCCCGGAGAGGGGAGGGACTCCTACAATGAGCAGTTCTTC	CASSPGEGRDSYNEQFF	TRBJ2-1	TRBV11-2	once	TRBD2
TGTGCCAGCAGTGTTAAACGACATCTCCAGCCCCAGCATTTT	CASSVKRHLQPQHF	TRBJ1-5	TRBV6-1	once	.
TGTGCCAGCAGCTTACGACTCCATAGAGAGACCCAGTACTTC	CASSLRLHRETQYF	TRBJ2-5	TRBV7-9	once	.
TGTGCTAGTGGTTTGGTAGGGGAGGACAGGGTCAACGAGCAGTACTTC	CASGLVGEDRVNEQYF	TRBJ2-7	TRBV12-5	.	TRBD1
TGTGCCAGCAGTGTTGGCGGGCCCTCCTACAATGAGCAGTTCTTC	CASSVGGPSYNEQFF	TRBJ2-1	TRBV6-1	.	.
TGTGCCTGGAAAGGGGCCTCTGGAAACACCATATATTTT	CAWKGASGNTIYF	TRBJ1-3	TRBV30	few	.
TGTGCCAGCAGCTCGGCCGGGACAGGGGGTTCGGAAGGCAATCAGCCCCAGCATTTT	CASSSAGTGGSEGNQPQHF	TRBJ1-5	TRBV5-8	.	TRBD1
TGTGCCTCACCAAACCCTACAGGGGCGGAGGGCTACACCTTC	CASPNPTGAEGYTF	TRBJ1-2	TRBV30	.	TRBD1
TGCAGCGGCGCGACTAGCGGGGGTAGCTCCTACAATGAGCAGTTCTTC	CSGATSGGSSYNEQFF	TRBJ2-1	TRBV29-1	.	TRBD2
TGTGCCAGCAGCAGGAGGACTAGCGGGAACACCGGGGAGCTGTTTTTT	CASSRRTSGNTGELFF	TRBJ2-2	TRBV14	.	TRBD2
TGTGCCAGCTCACCGGTACACTCCTACAATGAGCAGTTCTTC	CASSPVHSYNEQFF	TRBJ2-1	TRBV18	.	.
TGTGCCAGCAGCTTGAGGGGACAGGGCCCTGGCTACACCTTC	CASSLRGQGPGYTF	TRBJ1-2	TRBV5-4	.	TRBD1
TGTGCCAGCAGTTTCCTTTTGCGTAACACTGAAGCTTTCTTT	CASSFLLRNTEAFF	TRBJ1-1	TRBV6-6	.	.
TGCGCCAGCAGCCAAGAAAGTCTGGGCGGGAATGGCAATGAGCAGTTCTTC	CASSQESLGGNGNEQFF	TRBJ2-1	TRBV4-3	.	.
TGTGCCCGGGGGGCAGTCTCTGGAAACACCATATATTTT	CARGAVSGNTIYF	TRBJ1-3	TRBV30	.	.
TGTGCCTGGAGTGTACAGGGGTACTCTGGGGCCAACGTCCTGACTTTC	CAWSVQGYSGANVLTF	TRBJ2-6	TRBV30	.	TRBD1
TGCGCCAGCAGCCACCCCGGACTAGCGGGAGGGCCTGCCACAGATACGCAGTATTTT	CASSHPGLAGGPATDTQYF	TRBJ2-3	TRBV4-1	.	TRBD2
TGTGCCAGCAGCCGAGGGGGCCTAGCCAAAAACATTCAGTACTTC	CASSRGGLAKNIQYF	TRBJ2-4	TRBV7-2	once	TRBD1
TGTGCCTCTTCTAGCGGGAGGGCCGCCGGGGAGCTGTTTTTT	CASSSGRAAGELFF	TRBJ2-2	TRBV28	once	TRBD2
TGTGCCACCAGCAGCGCGAGGGACAAAAACATTCAGTACTTC	CATSSARDKNIQYF	TRBJ2-4	TRBV15	.	.
TGTGCCAGCAGTCGACCAGGCTCCTACAATGAGCAGTTCTTC	CASSRPGSYNEQFF	TRBJ2-1	TRBV28	.	.
TGTGCCAGCAGCGTAGACGGAGCAAGCGGATACAATGAGCAGTTCTTC	CASSVDGASGYNEQFF	TRBJ2-1	TRBV9	.	.
TGCGCCAGCAGCCAAGAACAGAGCGGAAACTCCTACGAGCAGTACTTC	CASSQEQSGNSYEQYF	TRBJ2-7	TRBV4-1	.	.
TGCGCCAGCAGACTAGCGGGATACACAGATACGCAGTATTTT	CASRLAGYTDTQYF	TRBJ2-3	TRBV4-1	.	TRBD2
TGCGCCAGCAGCCAAGATCAGGGAAGGACTGAAGCTTTCTTT	CASSQDQGRTEAFF	TRBJ1-1	TRBV4-1	.	.